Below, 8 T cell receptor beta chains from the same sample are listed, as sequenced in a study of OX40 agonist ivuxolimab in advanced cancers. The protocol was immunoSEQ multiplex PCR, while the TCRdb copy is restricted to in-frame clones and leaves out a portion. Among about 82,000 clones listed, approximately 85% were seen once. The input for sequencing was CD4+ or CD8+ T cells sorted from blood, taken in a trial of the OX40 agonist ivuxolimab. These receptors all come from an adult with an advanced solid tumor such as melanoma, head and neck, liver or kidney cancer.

Here the CDR3 DNA reads TGTGCCAGCAGCTTGAAGGGGAACTCGGATGAAAAACTGTTTTTT. This sequence encodes CASSLKGNSDEKLFF. The chain links TRBV5-4 to TRBJ1-4; a weak D match, TRBD1 (5 bases). V was shortened by 1 base and J by 6 bases, with 13 bases between the two germline ends. This CDR3 contains 15 residues. Looked up from germline, CDR1 is SGHNT and CDR2 is YYREEE (reference sequence).

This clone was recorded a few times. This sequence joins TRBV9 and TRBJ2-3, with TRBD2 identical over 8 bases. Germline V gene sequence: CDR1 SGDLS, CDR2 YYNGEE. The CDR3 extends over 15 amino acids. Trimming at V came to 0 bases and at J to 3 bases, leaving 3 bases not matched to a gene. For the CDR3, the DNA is TGTGCCAGCAGCGTAGCGGGAGGGCCGACAGATACGCAGTATTTT. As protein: CASSVAGGPTDTQYF.

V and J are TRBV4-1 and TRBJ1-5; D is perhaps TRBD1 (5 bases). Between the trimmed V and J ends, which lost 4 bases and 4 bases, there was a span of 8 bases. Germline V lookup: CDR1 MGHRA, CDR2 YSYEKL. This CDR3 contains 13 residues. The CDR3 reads CASSRGENQPQHF. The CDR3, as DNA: TGCGCCAGCAGCCGGGGGGAGAATCAGCCCCAGCATTTT.

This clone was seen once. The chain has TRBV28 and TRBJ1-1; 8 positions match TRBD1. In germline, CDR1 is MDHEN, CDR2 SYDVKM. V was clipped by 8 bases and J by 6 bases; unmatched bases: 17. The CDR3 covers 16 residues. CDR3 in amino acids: CASAVTGAAGPAEAFF. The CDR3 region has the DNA TGTGCCAGCGCCGTGACAGGGGCCGCTGGGCCCGCTGAAGCTTTCTTT.

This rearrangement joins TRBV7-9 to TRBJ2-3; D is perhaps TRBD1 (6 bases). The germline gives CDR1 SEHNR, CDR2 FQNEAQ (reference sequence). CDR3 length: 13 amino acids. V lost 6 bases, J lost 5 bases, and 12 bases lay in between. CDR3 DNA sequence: TGTGCCAGCAGTTTCGGACAGAGAGATACGCAGTATTTT. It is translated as CASSFGQRDTQYF.

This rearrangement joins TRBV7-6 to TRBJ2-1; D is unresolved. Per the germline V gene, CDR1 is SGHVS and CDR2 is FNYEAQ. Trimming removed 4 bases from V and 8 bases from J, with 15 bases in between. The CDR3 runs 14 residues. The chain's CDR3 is CASSSPAGGDEQFF. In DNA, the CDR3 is TGTGCCAGCAGCTCACCCGCAGGTGGGGATGAGCAGTTCTTC.

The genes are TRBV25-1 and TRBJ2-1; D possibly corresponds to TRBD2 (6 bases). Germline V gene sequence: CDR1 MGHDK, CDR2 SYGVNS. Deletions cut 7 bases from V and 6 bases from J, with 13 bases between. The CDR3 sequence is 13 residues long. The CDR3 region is CASTTRVSNEQFF. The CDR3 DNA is TGTGCCAGCACGACTAGAGTATCCAATGAGCAGTTCTTC. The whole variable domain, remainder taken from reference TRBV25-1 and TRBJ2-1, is EADIYQTPRYLVIGTGKKITLECSQTMGHDKMYWYQQDPGMELHLIHYSYGVNSTEKGDLSSESTVSRIRTEHFPLTLESARPSHTSQYLCASTTRVSNEQFFGPGTRLTVL.

The CDR3 DNA follows: TGTGCCAGTAGTAGGGGCGGCCATGTTTACCTTCAGTACTTC. Translating gives CASSRGGHVYLQYF. The V gene is TRBV19, the J gene TRBJ2-4; maybe TRBD1 (5 bases). The CDR3 totals 14 residues. Germline V lookup: CDR1 LNHDA, CDR2 SQIVND (reference sequence). Trimming stripped 4 bases from V and 11 bases from J, with 18 bases between.